This note documents a single T cell receptor beta chain sequence. The data originate from a study of control samples from healthy donors and cancer patients. This table comes from immunoSEQ multiplex PCR, and its TCRdb copy is limited to in-frame clones, with some not included. The sample holds 110,000 to 150,000 clones; about 90% are singletons and the top ten take 6% to 9%. V lost 6 bases and J lost 2, with 10 bases in between. This CDR3 region has 13 residues. The chain uses TRBV12-3 or TRBV12-4 and TRBJ1-2; the D gene is possibly TRBD1 (5 bases). The sequence came from a man aged 18-30 years in good health. The sample was blood. CDR3 region: CASSRQSNYGYTF. In nucleotides, the CDR3 is TGTGCCAGCAGCCGACAGAGCAACTATGGCTACACCTTC.